What follows are 7 T cell receptor beta chains derived from one specimen sequenced in a study of blood T cell repertoires in COVID-19 (dated by TCRdb to about 2020). To prepare the library, the immunoSEQ multiplex PCR assay was applied. Held by TCRdb, this immuneACCESS table contains in-frame sequences only and omits some clones. Under half of the omission traces to an unresolved V gene where checked; the cause of the rest is unknown. The sample table lists 40,000 to 55,000 clones, approximately 88% of them with a count of one. The top ten constitute 2.2% of the sample. The sequenced sample was peripheral blood. The origin of the receptors is a human donor in a cohort sampled during active COVID-19.

The rearrangement links TRBV12-3 or TRBV12-4 to TRBJ1-1; D gene unclear. Trimming removed 6 bases from V and 7 bases from J, with 12 bases in between. The CDR3 length is 12 residues. CDR3 sequence (DNA): TGTGCCAGCAGAACAGTCCTCGGTGAAGCTTTCTTT. Protein: CASRTVLGEAFF.

This clone was counted once. This chain links TRBV12-3 or TRBV12-4 with TRBJ2-7; TRBD1 is a possible D gene (6 bases). This CDR3 is 12 amino acids long. The V and J ends lost 5 bases and 6 bases respectively, with 11 bases between them. The CDR3 here is CASSPQGSEQYF. The DNA of the CDR3 is TGTGCCAGCAGTCCACAGGGAAGCGAGCAGTACTTC.

The rearrangement joins TRBV19 to TRBJ1-5; possible D gene TRBD1, 6 bases. Looked up from germline, CDR1 is LNHDA and CDR2 is SQIVND (reference sequence). The germline V and J ends were trimmed by 4 bases and 5 bases, with 9 bases remaining between them. CDR3 length: 13 amino acids. The CDR3 DNA is TGTGCCAGTAGTAGGCCAGGGGATCAGCCCCAGCATTTT. As protein: CASSRPGDQPQHF.

This chain links TRBV27 with TRBJ1-6; TRBD1 matches 9 bases. CDR3 size: 15 residues. V lost 6 bases and J lost 3; bases outside the gene matches: 3. Germline V CDR1 and CDR2: MNHEY, SMNVEV (reference sequence). CDR3 amino acids: CASRGQGFYNSPLHF. CDR3 sequence (DNA): TGTGCCAGCAGAGGACAGGGGTTCTATAATTCACCCCTCCACTTT.

V usage is TRBV6-1 and J usage is TRBJ2-1, with 8 nucleotides matching TRBD2. This CDR3 spans 17 amino acids. Per the germline V gene, CDR1 is MNHNS and CDR2 is SASEGT. J lost 2 bases, V lost 2 bases, and 8 bases had no gene match. Here the CDR3 DNA reads TGTGCCAGCAGTGAAATGTGGGCGGGAGGAGCCTACAATGAGCAGTTCTTC. This gives the protein CASSEMWAGGAYNEQFF.

This clone showed up just once. The chain employs TRBV4-3 and TRBJ2-7, with a possible D match to TRBD2 (6 bases). The V end lost 2 bases, the J end lost 5 bases, and 16 bases lay between the germline ends. The CDR3 is made up of 15 amino acids. CDR1 is LGHNA and CDR2 is YSLEER in the germline V gene. CDR3 region: CASSQSFGPGDEQYF. In DNA, the CDR3 is TGCGCCAGCAGCCAAAGCTTTGGGCCGGGGGACGAGCAGTACTTC.

The rearrangement uses TRBV5-1 and TRBJ2-1; D is unresolved. Trimming removed 0 bases from V and 6 bases from J, with 4 bases in between. This CDR3 is 12 amino acids long. Germline CDR1 SGHRS, CDR2 YFSETQ. The CDR3 bases are TGCGCCAGCAGCTTGGGACTCAATGAGCAGTTCTTC. The encoded protein is CASSLGLNEQFF. Looking up the rest from reference TRBV5-1 and TRBJ2-1 gives the full variable domain: KAGVTQTPRYLIKTRGQQVTLSCSPISGHRSVSWYQQTPGQGLQFLFEYFSETQRNKGNFPGRFSGRQFSNSRSEMNVSTLELGDSALYLCASSLGLNEQFFGPGTRLTVL.